Below, one T cell receptor (beta chain) is given with its context. What it binds is unknown. Clones were sequenced by immunoSEQ multiplex PCR, and TCRdb holds only the in-frame ones, with some missing. Of some 130,000 clones listed, roughly 93% are singletons. This sample was included in a study of T cell responses to AZD1222 COVID-19 vaccine. The CDR3 has 18 amino acids. The germline V and J ends were trimmed by 4 bases and 4 bases, with 22 bases remaining between them. Germline V gene lookup returns CDR1 KGHSH and CDR2 LQKENI. Study-level results: Clonal diversity was possibly underestimated; the donors were predominantly white British and more often female. Samples come after the peak T cell response, not at day 14. Vaccine-related CD4 TCRs covered spike, predominating at 160-218 and 743-854.

The sequence derives from an adult who received the AZD1222 COVID-19 vaccine. This sequence joins TRBV18 and TRBJ1-4, with TRBD1 as a possible D gene (5 bases). Sample: peripheral blood, taken 28 days after the second AZD1222 dose. CDR3 in amino acids: CASSRTIIKQAGNEKLFF. The DNA of the CDR3 is TGTGCCAGCTCACGAACTATCATAAAACAGGCCGGTAATGAAAAACTGTTTTTT.